This T cell receptor beta chain was found in a study of blood T cells in healthy people across ages. This CDR3 comprises 15 residues. V gave up 3 bases and J gave up 8 bases, with 19 bases separating them. From germline, CDR1 is MDHEN and CDR2 SYDVKM. Healthy Russian Caucasian donors spanned ages about 6 to 95 years. This clonotype was recorded a few times. The antigen is not known. The use of a sample-barcoded 5' primer and a J-beta primer mix characterized a second PCR of roughly 6 to 11 cycles. Per-sample output comprised a minimum of 3 million paired-end reads containing CDR3. TCRdb used MiXCR to reprocess the 5' RACE reads, holding one entry per CDR3 protein. The sample yields 800,000 to 950,000 distinct CDR3 sequences, about 28% seen once. Findings of the study overall: Unknown CMV status may confound age-related changes in expanded clones. Whereas aged donors had fewer naive CD4+ cells, long-lived donors had more of them and higher diversity.

The sample was also reused in another study, on T cells of mothers and their children.

The TCR comes from a woman in her forties in good health. This chain connects TRBV28 to TRBJ1-2; the D gene is possibly TRBD1 (6 bases). Sequencing input: blood. CDR3 sequence: CASSLGHLPSGGYTF. The CDR3, as DNA: TGTGCCAGCAGTTTGGGACACCTACCCAGTGGGGGCTACACCTTC.